Shown below are 23 T cell receptor beta chains from a single sample sequenced in a study of preoperative IRX-2 immunotherapy in early breast cancer (dated by TCRdb to between 2018 and 2021). The intended sense of this specimen's treatment or condition label: preoperative locoregional IRX-2 cytokine immunotherapy. Libraries were prepared through the immunoSEQ multiplex PCR assay. TCRdb carries this immuneACCESS record with in-frame sequences only. Its versions omit some clonotypes, under half of them owing to an unresolved V gene in the studies checked, with the rest unexplained. The sample data list 20,000 to 30,000 clones, and 80% to 90% of these were observed just once. The ten largest clones capture 28% of the sample. The source was tumor tissue, collected after IRX-2 immunotherapy. These receptors all stem from a human donor with breast cancer.

The chain joins TRBV5-6 to TRBJ2-6, with D uncertain. CDR3 size: 13 residues. The V gene lost 5 bases and the J gene lost 0 bases, with 3 bases spanning the gap. Per germline, CDR1 SGHDT and CDR2 YYEEEE. Written as DNA, the CDR3 is TGTGCCAGCAGAAACTCTGGGGCCAACGTCCTGACTTTC. Translation gives CASRNSGANVLTF.

This chain uses TRBV5-1 with TRBJ2-3, with 8 bases lining up with TRBD2. CDR1 and CDR2 from the germline V gene are SGHRS and YFSETQ. Trimming cost V 0 bases and J 1 base; bases outside gene matches: 1. The CDR3 is 15 amino acids. CDR3 in DNA: TGCGCCAGCAGCTTGGTTAGCGGGGGCACAGATACGCAGTATTTT. Its translation is CASSLVSGGTDTQYF.

The chain combines TRBV10-3 with TRBJ2-7; tentatively, D is TRBD2 (6 bases). Trimming left V 7 bases short and J 2 bases short, with 12 bases between. CDR1 and CDR2 from the germline V gene are ENHRY and SYGVKD. The CDR3 is 13 amino acids. CDR3 amino acids: CAITEGIPYEQYF. The CDR3 coding sequence is TGTGCCATCACGGAGGGGATCCCCTACGAGCAGTACTTC.

The rearrangement joins TRBV5-1 to TRBJ2-3; D tentatively fits TRBD1 or TRBD2 (5 bases each). In germline, CDR1 is SGHRS, CDR2 YFSETQ. This CDR3 comprises 16 residues. Trimming shortened V by 0 bases and J by 0 bases, and 11 bases separated the two germline ends. The CDR3 DNA follows: TGCGCCAGCAGCTTGGTGGGACGGCCTAGCACAGATACGCAGTATTTT. Residues: CASSLVGRPSTDTQYF.

The genes are TRBV5-1 and TRBJ2-1, with a possible D match to TRBD2 (7 bases). V dropped 0 bases and J dropped 10 bases, with 17 bases sitting between them. Germline CDR1 reads SGHRS; CDR2 reads YFSETQ. This CDR3 has 15 amino acids. CDR3 region: CASSLASGGPREQFF. The CDR3 coding sequence is TGCGCCAGCAGCTTGGCCTCGGGGGGCCCAAGAGAGCAGTTCTTC.

V usage is TRBV5-1 and J usage is TRBJ2-2; the D is unclear. Germline values: CDR1 SGHRS, CDR2 YFSETQ. The germline V and J ends were trimmed by 0 bases and 2 bases, with 8 bases remaining between them. The CDR3 contains 15 residues. The CDR3 DNA is TGCGCCAGCAGCTTGGCCGGCACCAACACCGGGGAGCTGTTTTTT. Its protein product is CASSLAGTNTGELFF.

This chain links TRBV5-4 with TRBJ1-3; D ambiguous. The CDR3 is 17 residues long. CDR1 SGHNT and CDR2 YYREEE come from the germline V gene (reference sequence). V lost 6 bases to trimming and J lost 0 bases, with 19 bases between them. This CDR3 reads CASTPDPWQDSGNTIYF. CDR3 bases: TGTGCCAGCACTCCTGACCCTTGGCAGGACTCTGGAAACACCATATATTTT.

The rearrangement joins TRBV9 to TRBJ1-3; D is unclear. Germline CDR1 SGDLS, CDR2 YYNGEE. The CDR3 runs 14 residues. V lost 4 bases and J lost 2, with 10 bases in between. Written as DNA, the CDR3 is TGTGCCAGCAGCCAGTCTTCCACTGGAAACACCATATATTTT. Translating it yields CASSQSSTGNTIYF. Full variable domain (rest looked up from reference TRBV9 and TRBJ1-3): DSGVTQTPKHLITATGQRVTLRCSPRSGDLSVYWYQQSLDQGLQFLIQYYNGEERAKGNILERFSAQQFPDLHSELNLSSLELGDSALYFCASSQSSTGNTIYFGEGSWLTVV.

The CDR3 is CASSQDYEKAFF. The CDR3 region has the DNA TGCGCCAGCAGCCAAGATTACGAGAAAGCTTTCTTT. The chain couples TRBV4-1 to TRBJ1-1; D ambiguous. This CDR3 has 12 residues. Germline V gives CDR1 MGHRA, CDR2 YSYEKL. The V end lost 0 bases, the J end lost 9 bases, and 8 bases lay between the germline ends.

V and J are TRBV7-2 and TRBJ1-2; 10 nucleotides align to TRBD1. Germline CDR1 SGHTA, CDR2 FQGNSA. This CDR3 spans 13 amino acids. Trimming cost V 8 bases and J 4 bases; bases outside gene matches: 4. The CDR3 loop is CASSTGGVYGYTF. The DNA for the CDR3 is TGTGCCAGCTCGACAGGGGGCGTCTATGGCTACACCTTC.

The chain uses TRBV15 and TRBJ2-6; TRBD1 agrees at 10 bases. Germline CDR1 is LNHNV and CDR2 is YYDKDF (reference sequence). The J segment lost 3 bases and the V segment lost 9 bases, leaving 11 bases of the junction unmatched. The CDR3 runs 17 residues. CDR3 residues: CATWPGQGKDGANVLTF. The CDR3 DNA sequence: TGTGCCACGTGGCCGGGACAGGGGAAGGATGGGGCCAACGTCCTGACTTTC.

This chain uses TRBV11-1 with TRBJ2-5; 10 bases fit TRBD1. With V trimmed by 3 bases and J by 6 bases, 10 bases remained unmatched. The CDR3 totals 16 residues. From germline, CDR1 is SGHAT and CDR2 FQDESV (reference sequence). This chain's CDR3 is CASSFFSRDRGKTQYF. CDR3 in DNA: TGTGCCAGCAGCTTTTTTTCCCGGGACAGGGGAAAGACCCAGTACTTC.

The chain recombines TRBV6-1 with TRBJ1-1; D may be TRBD1 (6 bases). V lost 2 bases to trimming and J lost 5 bases, with 12 bases between them. CDR1 is MNHNS and CDR2 is SASEGT in the germline V gene. The CDR3 consists of 14 residues. The CDR3 bases are TGTGCCAGCAGTGAATGGGAGGGGGTAACTGAAGCTTTCTTT. Its protein is CASSEWEGVTEAFF.

The V and J genes are TRBV10-2 and TRBJ2-2, with a possible D match to TRBD1 (7 bases). V gave up 6 bases and J gave up 1 base, with 12 bases separating them. Per germline, CDR1 WSHSY and CDR2 SAAADI. The CDR3 spans 15 residues. Here the CDR3 DNA reads TGCGCCAGCAGACTAGCAGGGGGGAACACCGGGGAGCTGTTTTTT. Its protein is CASRLAGGNTGELFF.

J is TRBJ2-7 and V is TRBV6-5; D unresolved. CDR1 is MNHEY and CDR2 is SVGAGI in the germline V gene. The CDR3 totals 10 residues. The germline V and J ends were trimmed by 11 bases and 6 bases, with 11 bases remaining between them. The CDR3 bases are TGTGCCCGCGACATCTGCGAGCAGTACGTC. It encodes CARDICEQYV.

This chain joins TRBV7-6 and TRBJ2-1; D possibly matches TRBD1 or TRBD2 (7 bases each). Germline CDR1 reads SGHVS; CDR2 reads FNYEAQ. The CDR3 is 15 amino acids. Between the trimmed V and J ends, which lost 3 bases and 8 bases, there was a span of 17 bases. The CDR3 region is CASSLTGRGADEQFF. The CDR3 DNA follows: TGTGCCAGCAGCTTGACAGGGAGGGGGGCGGATGAGCAGTTCTTC.

This clone has a single count. The chain couples TRBV18 to TRBJ1-5; 10 nucleotides match TRBD1. Germline CDR1 reads KGHSH; CDR2 reads LQKENI. The CDR3 has 16 residues. V lost 3 bases and J lost 6; bases outside the gene matches: 8. The CDR3 region has the DNA TGTGCCAGCTCACCCAACCGGGACAGGGGAGGTCAGCCCCAGCATTTT. It translates to CASSPNRDRGGQPQHF.

The rearrangement joins TRBV7-3 to TRBJ1-1, with TRBD1 matching 12 bases. Germline V gene sequence: CDR1 SGHTA, CDR2 FQGTGA. The length of the CDR3 is 14 residues. V lost 4 bases, J lost 6 bases, and 3 bases stayed unmatched. CDR3 sequence reads: CASSWGQGASEAFF. The CDR3 nucleotides read TGTGCCAGCAGCTGGGGACAGGGGGCATCTGAAGCTTTCTTT.

The CDR3 region has the DNA TGTGCCAGCAGATCCCTCGGTCGGGTGGATGGCTACACCTTC. Its protein product is CASRSLGRVDGYTF. The chain joins TRBV7-2 to TRBJ1-2, with D unresolved. Trimming cost V 6 bases and J 6 bases, with 17 bases left between them. Per germline, CDR1 SGHTA and CDR2 FQGNSA. The CDR3 loop spans 14 amino acids.

This clone was observed a few times. The CDR3 region has the DNA TGTGCCAGCAGCGGGAGTCTAGCCCAAGAGACCCAGTACTTC. Residues: CASSGSLAQETQYF. V and J are TRBV5-4 and TRBJ2-5; tentatively, D is TRBD2 (5 bases). V dropped 4 bases and J dropped 1 base, with 11 bases sitting between them. This CDR3 contains 14 residues. Germline loops: CDR1 SGHNT, CDR2 YYREEE (reference sequence).

J is TRBJ1-6 and V is TRBV19; 10 bases agree with TRBD1. The germline gives CDR1 LNHDA, CDR2 SQIVND (reference sequence). V gave up 3 bases and J gave up 8 bases; unmatched junction bases: 4. The CDR3 runs to 15 residues. This CDR3 is CASSMLGQGYSPLHF. The CDR3 DNA is TGTGCCAGTAGTATGTTGGGACAGGGGTATTCACCCCTCCACTTT.

This clone was seen only once. The chain carries TRBV18 and TRBJ1-1; 8 bases are shared with TRBD1. This CDR3 has 16 amino acids. Trimming at V came to 3 bases and at J to 0 bases, leaving 6 bases not matched to a gene. In germline, CDR1 is KGHSH, CDR2 LQKENI. The CDR3 sequence: CASSPDRATMNTEAFF. The DNA for the CDR3 is TGTGCCAGCTCACCGGACAGGGCGACGATGAACACTGAAGCTTTCTTT.

The rearrangement links TRBV7-8 to TRBJ1-2; the D is unclear. V dropped 5 bases and J dropped 0 bases, with 10 bases sitting between them. The CDR3 is 14 amino acids. In germline, CDR1 is SGHVS, CDR2 FQNEAQ. CDR3: CASSDGLPNYGYTF. The DNA for the CDR3 is TGTGCCAGCAGCGACGGCCTCCCTAACTATGGCTACACCTTC.